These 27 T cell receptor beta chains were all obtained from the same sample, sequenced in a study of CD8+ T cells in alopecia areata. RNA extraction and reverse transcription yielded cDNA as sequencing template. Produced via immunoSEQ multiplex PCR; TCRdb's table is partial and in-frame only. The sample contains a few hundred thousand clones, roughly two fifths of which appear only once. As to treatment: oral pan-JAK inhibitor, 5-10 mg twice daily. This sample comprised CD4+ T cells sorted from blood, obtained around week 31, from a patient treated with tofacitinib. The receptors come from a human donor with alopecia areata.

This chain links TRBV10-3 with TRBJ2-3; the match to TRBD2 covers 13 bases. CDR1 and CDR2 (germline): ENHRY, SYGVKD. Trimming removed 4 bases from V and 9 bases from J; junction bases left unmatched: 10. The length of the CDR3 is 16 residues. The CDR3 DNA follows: TGTGCCATCAGTGTAACTAGCGGGGGGGCCTTATCGACGCAGTATTTT. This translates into CAISVTSGGALSTQYF.

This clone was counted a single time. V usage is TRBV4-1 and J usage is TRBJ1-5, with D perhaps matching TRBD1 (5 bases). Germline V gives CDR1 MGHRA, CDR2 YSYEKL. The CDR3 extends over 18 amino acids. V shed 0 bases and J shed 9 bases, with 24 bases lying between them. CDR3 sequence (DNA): TGCGCCAGCAGCCAAGATATCTGGTTTGGGGCAGGGACCATGCCCCAGCATTTT. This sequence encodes CASSQDIWFGAGTMPQHF.

CDR3 bases: TGTGCCAGCAGCTCCCGCACAGGGGATATAGGCGAGCAGTACTTC. It encodes CASSSRTGDIGEQYF. The genes are TRBV7-9 and TRBJ2-7; 7 bases are shared with TRBD1. Germline CDR1 is SEHNR and CDR2 is FQNEAQ (reference sequence). This CDR3 is built from 15 residues. With 4 bases clipped from V and 6 bases from J, the junction kept 12 bases outside the gene matches.

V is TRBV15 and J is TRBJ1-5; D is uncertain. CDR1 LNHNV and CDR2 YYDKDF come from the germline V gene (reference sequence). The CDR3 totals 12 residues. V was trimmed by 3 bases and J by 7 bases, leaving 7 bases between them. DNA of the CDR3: TGTGCCACCAGCAGGATGGGACAGCCCCAGCATTTT. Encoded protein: CATSRMGQPQHF.

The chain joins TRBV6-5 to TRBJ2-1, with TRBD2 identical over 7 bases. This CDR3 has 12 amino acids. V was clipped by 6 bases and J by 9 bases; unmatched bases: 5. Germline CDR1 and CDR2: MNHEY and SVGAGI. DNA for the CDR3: TGTGCCAGCAGCCGACTAGCTGGTGAGCAGTTCTTC. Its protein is CASSRLAGEQFF.

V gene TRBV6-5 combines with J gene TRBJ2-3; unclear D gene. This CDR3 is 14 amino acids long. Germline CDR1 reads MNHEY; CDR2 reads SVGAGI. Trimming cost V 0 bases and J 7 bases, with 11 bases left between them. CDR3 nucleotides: TGTGCCAGCAGTTACTCGAGCCGAACGAATACGCAGTATTTT. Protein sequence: CASSYSSRTNTQYF.

This chain's CDR3 is CASSSPSYGYTF. The CDR3 DNA is TGTGCCAGCAGTTCCCCCAGCTATGGCTACACCTTC. This chain links TRBV6-5 with TRBJ1-2; D uncertain. Germline V gene data show CDR1 as MNHEY and CDR2 as SVGAGI. The V gene lost 4 bases and the J gene lost 4 bases, with 7 bases spanning the gap. The CDR3 is 12 amino acids.

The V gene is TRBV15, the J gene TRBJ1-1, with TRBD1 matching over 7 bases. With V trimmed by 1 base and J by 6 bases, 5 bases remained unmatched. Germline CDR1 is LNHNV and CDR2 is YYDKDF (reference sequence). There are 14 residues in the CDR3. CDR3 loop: CATSRVGGTAEAFF. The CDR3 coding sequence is TGTGCCACCAGCAGAGTGGGGGGGACAGCTGAAGCTTTCTTT.

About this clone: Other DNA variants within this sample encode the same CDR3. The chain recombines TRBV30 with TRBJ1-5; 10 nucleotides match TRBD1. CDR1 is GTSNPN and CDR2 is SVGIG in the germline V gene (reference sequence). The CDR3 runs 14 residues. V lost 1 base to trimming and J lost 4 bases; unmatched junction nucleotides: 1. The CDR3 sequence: CAWSGTGGNQPQHF. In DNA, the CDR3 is TGTGCCTGGAGTGGGACAGGGGGGAATCAGCCCCAGCATTTT. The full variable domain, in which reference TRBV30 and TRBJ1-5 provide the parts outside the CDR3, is SQTIHQWPATLVQPVGSPLSLECTVEGTSNPNLYWYRQAAGRGLQLLFYSVGIGQISSEVPQNLSASRPQDRQFILSSKKLLLSDSGFYLCAWSGTGGNQPQHFGDGTRLSIL.

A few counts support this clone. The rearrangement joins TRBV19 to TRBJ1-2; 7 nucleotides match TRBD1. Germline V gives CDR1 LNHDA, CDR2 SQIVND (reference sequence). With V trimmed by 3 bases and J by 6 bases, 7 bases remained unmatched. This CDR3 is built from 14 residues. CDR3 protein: CASSITGEGNGYTF. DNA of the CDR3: TGTGCCAGTAGTATCACAGGGGAAGGGAATGGCTACACCTTC.

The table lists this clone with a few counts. CDR3 in amino acids: CASAGQLNTEAFF. CDR3 nucleotides: TGTGCTAGTGCCGGACAGCTGAACACTGAAGCTTTCTTT. The chain recombines TRBV12-5 with TRBJ1-1, with D tentatively TRBD1 (6 bases). Germline V gives CDR1 LGHNT, CDR2 FRNRAP. Deletions cut 7 bases from V and 0 bases from J, with 9 bases between. This CDR3 has 13 amino acids.

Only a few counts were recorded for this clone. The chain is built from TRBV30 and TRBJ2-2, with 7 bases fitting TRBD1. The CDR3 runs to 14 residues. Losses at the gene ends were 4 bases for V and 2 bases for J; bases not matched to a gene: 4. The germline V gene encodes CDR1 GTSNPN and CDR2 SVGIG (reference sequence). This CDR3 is CAWIRDSNTGELFF. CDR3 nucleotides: TGTGCCTGGATACGGGACAGTAACACCGGGGAGCTGTTTTTT.

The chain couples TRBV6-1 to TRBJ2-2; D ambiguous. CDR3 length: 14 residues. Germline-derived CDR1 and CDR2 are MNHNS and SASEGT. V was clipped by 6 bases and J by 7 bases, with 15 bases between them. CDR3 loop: CASRTGSWDGELFF. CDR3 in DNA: TGTGCCAGCAGAACCGGAAGTTGGGACGGGGAGCTGTTTTTT.

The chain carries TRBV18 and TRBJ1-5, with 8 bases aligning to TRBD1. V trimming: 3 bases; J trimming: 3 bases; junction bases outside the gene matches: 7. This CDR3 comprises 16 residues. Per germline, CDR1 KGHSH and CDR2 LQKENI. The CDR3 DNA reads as TGTGCCAGCTCACCTAACAGGGGGATTAACAATCAGCCCCAGCATTTT. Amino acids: CASSPNRGINNQPQHF. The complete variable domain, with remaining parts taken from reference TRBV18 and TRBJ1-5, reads NAGVMQNPRHLVRRRGQEARLRCSPMKGHSHVYWYRQLPEEGLKFMVYLQKENIIDESGMPKERFSAEFPKEGPSILRIQQVVRGDSAAYFCASSPNRGINNQPQHFGDGTRLSIL.

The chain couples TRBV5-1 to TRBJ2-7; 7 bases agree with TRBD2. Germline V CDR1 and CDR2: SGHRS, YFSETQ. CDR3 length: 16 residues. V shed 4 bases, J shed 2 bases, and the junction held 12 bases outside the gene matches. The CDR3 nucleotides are TGCGCCAGCAGCGCGGCTGGCGGGAGCGTCACCTACGAGCAGTACTTC. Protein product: CASSAAGGSVTYEQYF.

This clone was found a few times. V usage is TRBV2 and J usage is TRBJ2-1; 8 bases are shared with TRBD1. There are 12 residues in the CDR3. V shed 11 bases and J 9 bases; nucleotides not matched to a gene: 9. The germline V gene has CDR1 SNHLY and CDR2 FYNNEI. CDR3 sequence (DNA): TGTGCCGGAGGAGAACAGGGGGGTGAGCAGTTCTTC. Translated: CAGGEQGGEQFF.

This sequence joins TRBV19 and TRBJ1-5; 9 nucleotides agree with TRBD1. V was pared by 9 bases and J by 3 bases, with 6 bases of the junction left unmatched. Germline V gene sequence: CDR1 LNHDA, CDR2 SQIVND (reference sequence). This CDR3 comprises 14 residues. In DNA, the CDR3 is TGTGCCAGCCGACGACAGGGGGTCAATCAGCCCCAGCATTTT. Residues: CASRRQGVNQPQHF.

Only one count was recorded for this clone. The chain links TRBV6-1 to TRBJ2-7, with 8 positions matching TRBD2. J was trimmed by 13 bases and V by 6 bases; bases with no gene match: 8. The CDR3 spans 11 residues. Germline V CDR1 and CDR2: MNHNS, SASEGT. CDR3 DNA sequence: TGTGCCAGCAGGGACTCGGGGGGGTTTTACTTC. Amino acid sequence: CASRDSGGFYF.

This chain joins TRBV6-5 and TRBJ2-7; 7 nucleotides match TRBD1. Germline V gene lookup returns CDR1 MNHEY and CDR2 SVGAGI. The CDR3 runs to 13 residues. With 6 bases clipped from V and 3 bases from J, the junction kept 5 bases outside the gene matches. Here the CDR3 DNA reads TGTGCCAGCAGGCAGACAGGGAACTACGAGCAGTACTTC. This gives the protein CASRQTGNYEQYF.

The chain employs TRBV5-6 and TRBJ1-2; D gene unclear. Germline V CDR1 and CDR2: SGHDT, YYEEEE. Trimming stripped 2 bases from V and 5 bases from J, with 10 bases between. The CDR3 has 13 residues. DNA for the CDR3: TGTGCCAGCAGCTTTGGGCTTGGATATGGCTACACCTTC. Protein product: CASSFGLGYGYTF.

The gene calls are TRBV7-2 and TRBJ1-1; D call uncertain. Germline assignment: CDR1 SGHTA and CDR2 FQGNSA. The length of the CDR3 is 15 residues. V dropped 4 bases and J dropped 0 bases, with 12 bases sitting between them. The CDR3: CASSSQGTLNTEAFF. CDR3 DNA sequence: TGTGCCAGCAGCTCCCAAGGAACCCTGAACACTGAAGCTTTCTTT.

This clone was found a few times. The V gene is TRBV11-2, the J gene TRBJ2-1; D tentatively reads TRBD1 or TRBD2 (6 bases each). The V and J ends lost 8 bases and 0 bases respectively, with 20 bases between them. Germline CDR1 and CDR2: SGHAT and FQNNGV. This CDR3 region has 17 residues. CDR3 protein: CASVEGEVLVSYNEQFF. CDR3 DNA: TGTGCCAGCGTGGAGGGGGAGGTTTTGGTCTCCTACAATGAGCAGTTCTTC.

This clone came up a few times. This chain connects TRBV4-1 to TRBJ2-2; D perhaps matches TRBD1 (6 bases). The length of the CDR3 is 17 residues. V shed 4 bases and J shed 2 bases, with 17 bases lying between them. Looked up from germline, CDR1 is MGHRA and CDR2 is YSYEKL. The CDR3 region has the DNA TGCGCCAGCAGCCCCCGAGACCAGGGGAGCAACACCGGGGAGCTGTTTTTT. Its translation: CASSPRDQGSNTGELFF.

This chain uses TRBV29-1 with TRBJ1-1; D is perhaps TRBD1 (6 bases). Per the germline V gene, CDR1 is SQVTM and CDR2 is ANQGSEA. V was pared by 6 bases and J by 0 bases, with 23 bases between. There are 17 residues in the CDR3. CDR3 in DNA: TGCAGCGTCCGTACGGGGGCGGCCGCGGGGATGAACACTGAAGCTTTCTTT. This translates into CSVRTGAAAGMNTEAFF.

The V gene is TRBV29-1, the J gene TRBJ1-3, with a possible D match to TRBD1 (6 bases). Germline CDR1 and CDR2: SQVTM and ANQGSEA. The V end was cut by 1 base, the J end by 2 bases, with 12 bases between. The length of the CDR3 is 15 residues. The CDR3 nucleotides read TGCAGCGTTGAAGGGCAGGGGACGACTGGAAACACCATATATTTT. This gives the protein CSVEGQGTTGNTIYF.

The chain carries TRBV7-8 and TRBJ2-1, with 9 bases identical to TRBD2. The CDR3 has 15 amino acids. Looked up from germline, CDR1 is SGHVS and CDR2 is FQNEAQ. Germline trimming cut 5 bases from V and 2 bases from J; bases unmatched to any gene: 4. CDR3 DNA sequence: TGTGCCAGCAGCCCCATAGCGGGAGCCTACAATGAGCAGTTCTTC. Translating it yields CASSPIAGAYNEQFF.

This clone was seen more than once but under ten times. For the CDR3, the DNA is TGTGCCCGGGAGGGCGGGAGAACTCGTTCCGGGGAGCTGTTTTTT. Amino acid sequence: CAREGGRTRSGELFF. This sequence joins TRBV30 and TRBJ2-2; 8 positions match TRBD2. The germline V gene encodes CDR1 GTSNPN and CDR2 SVGIG (reference sequence). Unmatched junction bases numbered 14, after V lost 8 bases and J lost 6 bases. The CDR3 is 15 residues long.